The next 20 T cell receptor beta chains were all read from a single sample in a study of T-cell memory formation after mild COVID-19. TCRdb re-called the 5' RACE reads through MiXCR, storing one row per CDR3 protein. The sample lists 200,000 to 250,000 distinct CDR3 sequences, approximately 10% seen once, with around 21% in the top ten. The sequenced sample was PBMCs or a T cell subset sorted from them (not recorded which). The receptor set was obtained from a man aged 18 to 29 who had mild COVID-19 (a few samples of this study predate the infection). Cell type and time point are not known.

There are a few counts of this clonotype. The chain has TRBV10-2 and TRBJ1-1, with a possible D match to TRBD1 (5 bases). The germline CDR1 and CDR2 sequences are WSHSY and SAAADI. Trimming removed 8 bases from V and 3 bases from J, with 19 bases in between. The CDR3 sequence is 15 residues long. The CDR3 reads CASVLRGRGDTEAFF. CDR3 sequence (DNA): TGCGCCAGCGTCCTAAGGGGTAGGGGAGACACTGAAGCTTTCTTT.

V and J are TRBV7-9 and TRBJ1-1; TRBD1 matches at 8 bases. The CDR3 has 15 residues. Germline-derived CDR1 and CDR2 are SEHNR and FQNEAQ (reference sequence). The trim removed 5 bases at V and 5 bases at J, leaving 10 bases unmatched. CDR3 sequence: CASSLGDDRGTEAFF. The CDR3 DNA is TGTGCCAGCAGCCTGGGGGACGACAGGGGTACTGAAGCTTTCTTT.

The J gene is TRBJ2-5, the V gene TRBV7-7; D is unresolved. From germline, CDR1 is SSHAT and CDR2 FNYEAQ (reference sequence). The CDR3 totals 15 residues. Trimming cost V 1 base and J 1 base, with 10 bases left between them. CDR3 region: CASSLGSNSQETQYF. CDR3 bases: TGTGCCAGCAGCTTAGGCTCAAACAGCCAAGAGACCCAGTACTTC.

This clonotype was counted many times. V gene TRBV4-3 combines with J gene TRBJ2-3; D is possibly TRBD2 (6 bases). The CDR3 has 17 amino acids. Germline V gene data show CDR1 as LGHNA and CDR2 as YSLEER. Trimming stripped 0 bases from V and 0 bases from J, with 13 bases between. This chain's CDR3 is CASSQDIGTSSTDTQYF. CDR3 bases: TGCGCCAGCAGCCAAGATATAGGGACTTCAAGCACAGATACGCAGTATTTT.

J is TRBJ1-2 and V is TRBV7-2, with TRBD1 matching 8 bases. The germline gives CDR1 SGHTA, CDR2 FQGNSA. CDR3 length: 14 amino acids. With 4 bases clipped from V and 5 bases from J, the junction kept 6 bases outside the gene matches. DNA for the CDR3: TGTGCCAGCAGCTACCAGACAGGGGAATATGGCTACACCTTC. Translation: CASSYQTGEYGYTF.

The rearrangement joins TRBV12-3 or TRBV12-4 to TRBJ2-1; possible D gene TRBD1, 6 bases. Trimming took off 6 bases at V and 4 bases at J, with 19 bases between the two ends. The CDR3 is 16 amino acids. CDR3 DNA: TGTGCCAGCAGAGGGGCAGGGGCGGCAAAGTACAATGAGCAGTTCTTC. Translated, it gives CASRGAGAAKYNEQFF.

In its sample, this clonotype was seen a few times. The J gene is TRBJ2-3, the V gene TRBV4-3; 7 bases map to TRBD2. CDR1 LGHNA and CDR2 YSLEER come from the germline V gene. J was trimmed by 3 bases and V by 2 bases; bases with no gene match: 5. CDR3 length: 15 amino acids. The DNA of the CDR3 is TGCGCCAGCAGCCAAACGGGGACTATAACAGATACGCAGTATTTT. It codes for CASSQTGTITDTQYF.

The chain has TRBV20-1 and TRBJ1-2; D is possibly TRBD1 (6 bases). CDR1 and CDR2 (germline): DFQATT, SNEGSKA (reference sequence). The CDR3 has 13 amino acids. Trimming pared 3 bases from V and 4 bases from J, leaving 12 bases between. DNA of the CDR3: TGCAGTGCTAGGCGGACAGCTCTCTATGGCTACACCTTC. Translated: CSARRTALYGYTF.

This clonotype showed up many times. The genes are TRBV5-6 and TRBJ2-5; D remains unclear. The V and J ends lost 4 bases and 5 bases respectively, with 9 bases between them. The CDR3 spans 12 residues. Germline CDR1 reads SGHDT; CDR2 reads YYEEEE. CDR3 DNA: TGTGCCAGCAGCCCACTACGGGAGACCCAGTACTTC. Translation gives CASSPLRETQYF. Filled out from reference TRBV5-6 and TRBJ2-5, the complete variable domain reads DAGVTQSPTHLIKTRGQQVTLRCSPKSGHDTVSWYQQALGQGPQFIFQYYEEEERQRGNFPDRFSGHQFPNYSSELNVNALLLGDSALYLCASSPLRETQYFGPGTRLLVL.

This clonotype was detected only a few times. Being one base from a much bigger clone, this may be a read error. The chain has TRBV3-1 and TRBJ2-1; 8 positions agree with TRBD2. The CDR3 is 17 amino acids. In germline, CDR1 is LGHDT, CDR2 YNNKEL (reference sequence). The CDR3: CASSQAGSGGSYKEQFF. The CDR3 region has the DNA TGTGCCAGCAGCCAGGCCGGCAGCGGGGGCTCCTACAAGGAGCAGTTCTTC.

This clonotype has only a few counts. The chain carries TRBV18 and TRBJ1-3; D unresolved. This CDR3 spans 13 amino acids. CDR1 and CDR2 from the germline V gene are KGHSH and LQKENI. V gave up 4 bases and J gave up 7 bases, with 11 bases separating them. CDR3 region: CASSREVWNTIYF. The DNA for the CDR3 is TGTGCCAGCTCACGAGAGGTGTGGAACACCATATATTTT.

This clonotype came up a few times. V gene TRBV7-9 combines with J gene TRBJ2-1; TRBD2 aligns across 12 bases. CDR1 is SEHNR, CDR2 FQNEAQ, per germline (reference sequence). CDR3 length: 17 amino acids. V lost 2 bases and J lost 4; bases outside the gene matches: 6. In DNA form, the CDR3 reads TGTGCCAGCAGCTTAAAGGACGGACTAGCGGGATACAATGAGCAGTTCTTC. Translation gives CASSLKDGLAGYNEQFF.

The chain employs TRBV5-1 and TRBJ2-7; D may be TRBD1 or TRBD2 (5 bases each). The germline gives CDR1 SGHRS, CDR2 YFSETQ. The length of the CDR3 is 16 residues. Trimming left V 4 bases short and J 2 bases short, with 19 bases between. Here the CDR3 reads CASSVGLGAGPYEQYV. The CDR3 DNA is TGCGCCAGCAGCGTAGGGCTTGGGGCGGGCCCCTACGAGCAGTACGTC.

This clonotype occurred a few times. V gene TRBV20-1 combines with J gene TRBJ2-5, with 9 bases that match TRBD2. Germline CDR1 and CDR2: DFQATT and SNEGSKA (reference sequence). The J segment lost 5 bases and the V segment lost 5 bases, leaving 12 bases of the junction unmatched. CDR3 length: 15 residues. The CDR3 nucleotides read TGCAGTGCTCAATTGGGCGGGGGGGCCCGGGAGACCCAGTACTTC. Translation gives CSAQLGGGARETQYF.

The CDR3 reads CASSYSGGDSPLHF. The DNA for the CDR3 is TGTGCCAGCAGTTACTCGGGAGGAGATTCACCCCTCCACTTT. The chain joins TRBV6-5 to TRBJ1-6; no clear D. Looked up from germline, CDR1 is MNHEY and CDR2 is SVGAGI. Trimming left V 0 bases short and J 8 bases short, with 8 bases between. There are 14 residues in the CDR3.

In this sample, this clonotype turned up a few times. The V and J genes are TRBV12-3 or TRBV12-4 and TRBJ1-3; 7 nucleotides align to TRBD1. Germline trimming cut 6 bases from V and 5 bases from J; bases unmatched to any gene: 4. The CDR3 totals 13 residues. The CDR3 DNA sequence: TGTGCCAGCAGCCCGGGACAGCGAAACACCATATATTTT. This codes for CASSPGQRNTIYF.

The chain links TRBV29-1 to TRBJ2-1; D perhaps matches TRBD2 (6 bases). The CDR3 is 14 residues long. Trimming left V 4 bases short and J 6 bases short, with 16 bases between. Per the germline V gene, CDR1 is SQVTM and CDR2 is ANQGSEA. In DNA form, the CDR3 reads TGCAGCGTTGCTCGGGGGTACCTGACCAATGAGCAGTTCTTC. Its translation: CSVARGYLTNEQFF.

This clonotype was seen more than once but under ten times. V gene TRBV12-3 or TRBV12-4 combines with J gene TRBJ1-5; D is perhaps TRBD1 (5 bases). V dropped 3 bases and J dropped 2 bases, with 11 bases sitting between them. This CDR3 is 15 amino acids long. The CDR3 DNA reads as TGTGCCAGCAGTTTGCCGGGACGGGGCAATCAGCCCCAGCATTTT. Translated, it gives CASSLPGRGNQPQHF.

This clonotype was picked up many times. The chain links TRBV20-1 to TRBJ2-3, with 11 bases lining up with TRBD2. Germline-derived CDR1 and CDR2 are DFQATT and SNEGSKA (reference sequence). The CDR3 spans 15 residues. V trimming: 3 bases; J trimming: 6 bases; junction bases outside the gene matches: 8. The CDR3 here is CSASPLAGGDDTQYF. The CDR3 DNA is TGCAGTGCTAGTCCGCTAGCGGGGGGAGATGATACGCAGTATTTT.

This clonotype was recorded a few times. The V call is TRBV20-1, the J call TRBJ2-1; 10 nucleotides align to TRBD1. This CDR3 is built from 17 residues. In germline, CDR1 is DFQATT, CDR2 SNEGSKA (reference sequence). J gave up 0 bases and V 7 bases, and 12 bases lay outside the gene matches. DNA for the CDR3: TGCAGTGTGGTGGACAGGGGGTCGTATGGCTCCTACAATGAGCAGTTCTTC. Protein sequence: CSVVDRGSYGSYNEQFF.